The 4 T cell receptor beta chains reported below all come from one sample, sequenced in a study of human T cells and chemical hapten exposure. Time point here: patch test 2, 6 weeks after DPC sensitization. Treatment here: therapeutic diphenylcyclopropenone sensitization with weekly scalp DPC. TCRdb reprocessed the RACE reads with MiXCR, giving one entry per CDR3 protein. The repertoire holds around 360,000 distinct CDR3 sequences, with roughly 6.3% as singletons. Sequenced material: whole blood, taken in connection with sensitization to the hapten diphenylcyclopropenone (DPC). The receptor source for this set is a woman younger than 35 with alopecia areata. Some clones in this sample may be carry-over from other donors' samples.

DNA for the CDR3: TGCGCCAGCAGCCAAGATTCTCCCTCGGGGACAGGTTCCTACGAGCAGTACTTC. Its translation: CASSQDSPSGTGSYEQYF. The chain joins TRBV4-3 to TRBJ2-7, with 8 bases that match TRBD1. Unmatched junction bases numbered 11, after V lost 0 bases and J lost 1 base. There are 18 residues in the CDR3. CDR1 and CDR2 from the germline V gene are LGHNA and YSLEER.

The CDR3 coding sequence is TGTGCCATCAGGGGACTGGCGGGGGGCATCTACAATGAGCAGTTCTTC. It yields the protein CAIRGLAGGIYNEQFF. V and J are TRBV10-3 and TRBJ2-1; TRBD2 aligns across 8 bases. V dropped 6 bases and J dropped 3; count of bases not matched to a gene: 10. The CDR3 is 16 amino acids. Per the germline V gene, CDR1 is ENHRY and CDR2 is SYGVKD.

This chain connects TRBV4-1 to TRBJ1-1; D not certain. With 0 bases removed from V and 2 bases from J, the gap between germline ends came to 7 bases. The germline gives CDR1 MGHRA, CDR2 YSYEKL. The CDR3 consists of 14 residues. The DNA for the CDR3 is TGCGCCAGCAGCCAAGAGTGGGGAAACACTGAAGCTTTCTTT. Residues: CASSQEWGNTEAFF.

This clonotype has more than one count but fewer than ten. The chain carries TRBV6-2 or TRBV6-3 and TRBJ2-1; D call uncertain. Trimming cost V 2 bases and J 3 bases, with 11 bases left between them. Looked up from germline, CDR1 is MNHEY and CDR2 is SVGEGT. The CDR3 consists of 15 residues. The CDR3 region is CASSYTRTSYNEQFF. CDR3 DNA: TGTGCCAGCAGTTACACCCGAACGAGCTACAATGAGCAGTTCTTC.